What follows describes a single T cell receptor (beta chain). Its target is not known. Other DNA sequences from this sample encode an identical CDR3 as well. The V and J ends lost 4 bases and 4 bases, in that order; junction bases with no gene match: 3. CDR1 is SGHNT and CDR2 is YYREEE in the germline V gene (reference sequence). The length of the CDR3 is 13 residues. Within Nashville, Tennessee resided all donors, each a Caucasian adult. CD4+ cells yielded CD45RA+ naive and CD45RA-negative memory subsets. The method was immunoSEQ multiplex PCR; TCRdb's version includes in-frame clones alone and lacks a portion of them. The table shows around 1.4 million clones, with 98% to 99% occurring only once. The sample is drawn from a study of shared clonotypes between healthy human individuals. Findings and caveats of the study: Rarefaction analysis demonstrated incomplete sorted-subset sequencing notwithstanding large depth.

The sequence came from a man aged 30 to 45 in good health. The sample taken for sequencing was naive CD4+ T cells sorted from blood. This sample's subset: CD45RA+ positively selected. This chain uses TRBV5-4 with TRBJ2-3, with 7 bases aligning to TRBD1. CDR3 bases: TGTGCCAGCAGCCCAGGGGGTTCAGATACGCAGTATTTT. This gives the protein CASSPGGSDTQYF.